Sequencing of this TCR beta chain was carried out in a study of blood T cells in healthy people across ages. Study-wide findings and caveats: Donor CMV infection status was unknown, possibly confounding age-related changes in expanded clonotypes. The long-lived group displayed more naive CD4+ cells, plus higher diversity, than the aged donors did.

Germline CDR1 is SQVTM and CDR2 is ANQGSEA. Trimming removed 6 bases from V and 2 bases from J; junction bases left unmatched: 8. The CDR3 loop spans 14 amino acids. With a J-beta primer mix and a sample-barcoded 5' primer, a second PCR ran roughly 7 to 11 cycles. Each sample yielded at least 2.5 million CDR3-containing paired-end reads. From the 5' RACE reads, TCRdb called clonotypes with MiXCR, one entry per CDR3 protein. The data hold fewer than 750,000 distinct CDR3 sequences, with 45% to 60% observed a single time. This clonotype was found many times. As yet, its antigen is unknown. The material sequenced was blood. The chain carries TRBV29-1 and TRBJ2-5; 8 bases line up with TRBD2. The origin of this receptor is an elderly woman in good health. Here the CDR3 DNA reads TGCAGCGTCGCTCTGCAGCGGGGGCAAGAGACCCAGTACTTC. Protein sequence: CSVALQRGQETQYF.